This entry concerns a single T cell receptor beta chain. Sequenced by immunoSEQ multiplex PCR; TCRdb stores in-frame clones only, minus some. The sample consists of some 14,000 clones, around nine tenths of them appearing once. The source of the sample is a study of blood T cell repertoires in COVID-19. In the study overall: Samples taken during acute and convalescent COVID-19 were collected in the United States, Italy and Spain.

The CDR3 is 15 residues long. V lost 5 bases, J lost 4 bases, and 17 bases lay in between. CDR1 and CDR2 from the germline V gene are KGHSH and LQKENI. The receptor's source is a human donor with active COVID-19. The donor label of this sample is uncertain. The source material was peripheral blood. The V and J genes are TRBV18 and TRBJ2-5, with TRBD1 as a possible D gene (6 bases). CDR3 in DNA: TGTGCCAGCTCAGGGGGCCATCAGACGGGAGAGACCCAGTACTTC. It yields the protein CASSGGHQTGETQYF. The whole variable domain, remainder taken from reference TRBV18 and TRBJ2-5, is NAGVMQNPRHLVRRRGQEARLRCSPMKGHSHVYWYRQLPEEGLKFMVYLQKENIIDESGMPKERFSAEFPKEGPSILRIQQVVRGDSAAYFCASSGGHQTGETQYFGPGTRLLVL.